The 30 T cell receptor beta chains below were found in one sample sequenced in a study of T cells after yellow fever vaccination. TCRdb re-called the 5' RACE reads with MiXCR, one entry per CDR3 protein. The repertoire holds hundreds of thousands of distinct CDR3 sequences, with around 4% as singletons. This material consisted of PBMCs, taken on the day of the yellow fever booster vaccination. All receptors derive from a man younger than 35 who received the YFV17D yellow fever vaccine.

This clonotype was observed many times. This sequence joins TRBV5-1 and TRBJ2-3; 10 bases match TRBD1. Trimming removed 5 bases from V and 5 bases from J; junction bases left unmatched: 8. The CDR3 has 15 amino acids. Germline V CDR1 and CDR2: SGHRS, YFSETQ. The CDR3 spells CASRHRQGAEDTQYF. CDR3 DNA: TGCGCCAGCAGACATAGACAGGGGGCGGAAGATACGCAGTATTTT.

This clonotype turned up a few times. The V call is TRBV23-1, the J call TRBJ1-5; D perhaps matches TRBD1 (5 bases). TRBV23-1 qualifies as an ORF whose function is uncertain. This CDR3 is 20 amino acids long. V lost 0 bases to trimming and J lost 5 bases, with 26 bases between them. CDR3 protein: CASSQSIGDHLITGDQPQHF. The CDR3 DNA is TGCGCCAGCAGTCAATCGATCGGGGACCACCTCATCACAGGTGATCAGCCCCAGCATTTT.

There are a few counts of this clonotype. The chain combines TRBV7-2 with TRBJ2-1; D uncertain. Germline-derived CDR1 and CDR2 are SGHTA and FQGNSA. The V end lost 5 bases, the J end lost 2 bases, and 13 bases lay between the germline ends. The CDR3 covers 15 residues. Here the CDR3 reads CASSGTRITYNEQFF. The CDR3 DNA follows: TGTGCCAGCAGCGGAACCCGGATCACCTACAATGAGCAGTTCTTC. Full variable domain (outside the CDR3, taken from reference TRBV7-2 and TRBJ2-1): GAGVSQSPSNKVTEKGKDVELRCDPISGHTALYWYRQSLGQGLEFLIYFQGNSAPDKSGLPSDRFSAERTGGSVSTLTIQRTQQEDSAVYLCASSGTRITYNEQFFGPGTRLTVL.

This clonotype came up a few times. The rearrangement joins TRBV7-2 to TRBJ2-3, with TRBD2 matching 7 bases. CDR1 SGHTA and CDR2 FQGNSA come from the germline V gene. The CDR3 is 15 amino acids. V gave up 6 bases and J gave up 6 bases; unmatched junction bases: 12. CDR3 protein: CASRLSGALVDTQYF. For the CDR3, the DNA is TGTGCCAGCAGACTAAGCGGGGCCCTTGTCGATACGCAGTATTTT.

Ten or more counts support this clonotype. The CDR3 region has the DNA TGTGCCAGCAGCTTTTTGTCCGAAGATACGCAGTATTTT. Its protein is CASSFLSEDTQYF. The rearrangement links TRBV11-2 to TRBJ2-3; D gene uncertain. The CDR3 contains 13 residues. Germline V lookup: CDR1 SGHAT, CDR2 FQNNGV. Trimming took 3 bases from V and 5 from J, leaving 9 bases between them. The full variable domain, rest sourced from reference TRBV11-2 and TRBJ2-3, is EAGVAQSPRYKIIEKRQSVAFWCNPISGHATLYWYQQILGQGPKLLIQFQNNGVVDDSQLPKDRFSAERLKGVDSTLKIQPAKLEDSAVYLCASSFLSEDTQYFGPGTRLTVL.

Many counts were recorded for this clonotype. The V call is TRBV7-9, the J call TRBJ2-3, with 10 bases lining up with TRBD2. Germline CDR1 is SEHNR and CDR2 is FQNEAQ (reference sequence). The junction had 7 bases not matched to a gene; V was cut back by 2 bases and J by 5 bases. The CDR3 covers 16 residues. The CDR3 DNA reads as TGTGCCAGCAGCTTACTGTCGGCTAGCGGGGGAGATACGCAGTATTTT. Protein: CASSLLSASGGDTQYF.

This rearrangement joins TRBV20-1 to TRBJ1-2; maybe TRBD1 (5 bases). This CDR3 spans 13 amino acids. V lost 2 bases to trimming and J lost 5 bases, with 12 bases between them. CDR1 and CDR2 from the germline V gene are DFQATT and SNEGSKA (reference sequence). In DNA form, the CDR3 reads TGCAGTGCTAGACCCGGGACCGAGTATGGCTACACCTTC. Amino acids: CSARPGTEYGYTF.

The gene calls are TRBV6-2 or TRBV6-3 and TRBJ2-7; D remains unclear. Germline CDR1 reads MNHEY; CDR2 reads SVGEGT. This CDR3 is 12 amino acids long. V was cut by 4 bases and J by 0 bases, with 4 bases left in between. CDR3 DNA sequence: TGTGCCAGCAGTTCGAACTCCTACGAGCAGTACTTC. Residues: CASSSNSYEQYF.

The sample holds many counts of this clonotype. The chain couples TRBV6-5 to TRBJ1-5; D remains unclear. There are 12 residues in the CDR3. Germline V gene data show CDR1 as MNHEY and CDR2 as SVGAGI. The V end was cut by 7 bases, the J end by 4 bases, with 8 bases between. The CDR3 region has the DNA TGTGCCAGCACGACGGGGAATCAGCCCCAGCATTTT. Translating gives CASTTGNQPQHF.

This clonotype has at least ten counts. The chain recombines TRBV5-1 with TRBJ1-2; tentative D call: TRBD1 (5 bases). The germline V gene encodes CDR1 SGHRS and CDR2 YFSETQ. V dropped 1 base and J dropped 4 bases, with 11 bases sitting between them. The CDR3 is 14 residues long. The CDR3 reads CASSLQGSSYGYTF. For the CDR3, the DNA is TGCGCCAGCAGCTTGCAGGGTTCTAGCTATGGCTACACCTTC.

This clonotype was recorded many times. V usage is TRBV6-1 and J usage is TRBJ2-1; no reliable D call. This CDR3 has 13 residues. Trimming pared 3 bases from V and 5 bases from J, leaving 8 bases between. Germline CDR1 is MNHNS and CDR2 is SASEGT. The CDR3, as DNA: TGTGCCAGCAGTGATAAGACGGACAATGAGCAGTTCTTC. It is translated as CASSDKTDNEQFF.

The table lists this clonotype with many counts. The DNA for the CDR3 is TGTGCCAGCAGAGACAGGAGCTCCTACGAGCAGTACGTC. Its protein is CASRDRSSYEQYV. This chain joins TRBV28 and TRBJ2-7, with a weak D call TRBD1 (6 bases). CDR3 length equals 13 residues. The V and J ends lost 6 bases and 0 bases respectively, with 9 bases between them. Germline CDR1 is MDHEN and CDR2 is SYDVKM.

About this clonotype: Since a much larger clone is just one base distant, this may be a read error. The V call is TRBV7-8, the J call TRBJ2-3; tentative D call: TRBD2 (7 bases). This CDR3 has 14 amino acids. Germline V gene lookup returns CDR1 SGHVS and CDR2 FQNEAQ. CDR3 loop: CASSSWGGTDSQYF. CDR3 DNA: TGTGCCAGCAGCTCCTGGGGGGGCACAGATTCGCAGTATTTT.

This chain links TRBV15 with TRBJ2-7; TRBD1 might be the D (5 bases). Germline-derived CDR1 and CDR2 are LNHNV and YYDKDF (reference sequence). The CDR3 has 14 amino acids. The germline V and J ends were trimmed by 3 bases and 2 bases, with 11 bases remaining between them. CDR3 amino acids: CATSSRDITYEQYF. As DNA, the CDR3 is TGTGCCACCAGCAGCAGGGATATCACCTACGAGCAGTACTTC.

The chain links TRBV10-3 to TRBJ2-2; 8 nucleotides align to TRBD1. The CDR3 sequence is 14 residues long. The germline gives CDR1 ENHRY, CDR2 SYGVKD. V was clipped by 7 bases and J by 1 base; unmatched bases: 2. The chain's CDR3 is CAITGQGNTGELFF. The CDR3 DNA reads as TGTGCCATCACCGGACAGGGGAACACCGGGGAGCTGTTTTTT.

This chain links TRBV20-1 with TRBJ1-2; D may be TRBD1 (6 bases). Trimming cost V 6 bases and J 8 bases, with 25 bases left between them. CDR1 is DFQATT, CDR2 SNEGSKA, per germline (reference sequence). The CDR3 consists of 15 residues. CDR3 sequence: CSAPDPQKHGGGYTF. The CDR3 region has the DNA TGCAGTGCACCCGATCCACAGAAGCATGGGGGCGGCTACACCTTC.

This clonotype has only a few counts. The V gene is TRBV7-2, the J gene TRBJ2-6; D ambiguous. V lost 0 bases, J lost 1 base, and 16 bases lay in between. Germline V lookup: CDR1 SGHTA, CDR2 FQGNSA. The CDR3 length is 19 residues. The DNA of the CDR3 is TGTGCCAGCAGCTTAGCGCGACATCAAGTGGGGTCTGGGGCCAACGTCCTGACTTTC. Its translation: CASSLARHQVGSGANVLTF.

There are many counts of this clonotype. The chain is built from TRBV10-2 and TRBJ1-2; the D is unclear. Germline lookup yields CDR1 WSHSY and CDR2 SAAADI. Between the trimmed V and J ends, which lost 0 bases and 2 bases, there was a span of 13 bases. There are 16 residues in the CDR3. This CDR3 reads CASSESSARPNYGYTF. DNA of the CDR3: TGCGCCAGCAGTGAGTCTAGCGCCAGGCCGAACTATGGCTACACCTTC.

This clonotype has at least ten counts. The rearrangement links TRBV4-2 to TRBJ1-5; TRBD1 is a possible D gene (5 bases). The CDR3 totals 16 residues. The germline CDR1 and CDR2 sequences are LGHNA and YNFKEQ. V gave up 2 bases and J gave up 0 bases, with 11 bases separating them. DNA of the CDR3: TGTGCCAGCAGCCAACAGGGAGGCCATAGCAATCAGCCCCAGCATTTT. Translating it yields CASSQQGGHSNQPQHF.

This clonotype was found many times. J is TRBJ2-5 and V is TRBV6-5; TRBD1 or TRBD2 may be the D gene (5 bases each). The CDR3 length is 14 residues. V lost 6 bases and J 5 bases, leaving 16 bases between the germline ends. Germline-derived CDR1 and CDR2 are MNHEY and SVGAGI. CDR3 coding DNA: TGTGCCAGCAGCCCTTTAGAGGGGCGGGAGACCCAGTACTTC. This codes for CASSPLEGRETQYF.

This clonotype was detected ten times or more. The chain is built from TRBV4-1 and TRBJ2-1; TRBD2 matches at 7 bases. V lost 4 bases and J lost 8; bases outside the gene matches: 8. CDR1 and CDR2 (germline): MGHRA, YSYEKL. The CDR3 contains 14 residues. CDR3 DNA sequence: TGCGCCAGCAGCCCAGGGTCCCGGGGGGATGAGCAGTTCTTC. It is translated as CASSPGSRGDEQFF.

The chain recombines TRBV5-5 with TRBJ2-3, with 9 bases fitting TRBD1. Germline CDR1 is SGHKS and CDR2 is YYEKEE (reference sequence). Trimming took 4 bases from V and 15 from J; bases not matched to a gene: 15. The CDR3 is 14 residues long. As DNA, the CDR3 is TGTGCCAGCAGCCGCGGCGGGGGACAGGGAGGGAAATATTTT. Translated, it gives CASSRGGGQGGKYF. Drawing the rest from reference TRBV5-5 and TRBJ2-3, the complete variable domain is DAGVTQSPTHLIKTRGQQVTLRCSPISGHKSVSWYQQVLGQGPQFIFQYYEKEERGRGNFPDRFSARQFPNYSSELNVNALLLGDSALYLCASSRGGGQGGKYFGPGTRLTVL.

This clonotype was detected many times. The chain employs TRBV23-1 and TRBJ2-5; 9 positions match TRBD1. TRBV23-1 is marked as an open reading frame, function uncertain. The junction had 10 bases not matched to a gene; V was cut back by 3 bases and J by 2 bases. The CDR3 spans 17 residues. The CDR3 sequence is CASSHLFRQGEQETQYF. The CDR3 DNA reads as TGCGCCAGCAGTCACCTCTTTCGACAGGGGGAACAAGAGACCCAGTACTTC.

This clonotype was seen only a few times. The V call is TRBV7-2, the J call TRBJ1-3; a weak D match, TRBD1 (6 bases). V shed 6 bases and J shed 4 bases, with 13 bases lying between them. Per germline, CDR1 SGHTA and CDR2 FQGNSA. CDR3 length: 14 amino acids. CDR3 amino acids: CASRWGALGNTIYF. The CDR3 DNA sequence: TGTGCCAGCAGATGGGGGGCGCTGGGAAACACCATATATTTT.

V is TRBV20-1 and J is TRBJ2-7; no clear D. Germline V lookup: CDR1 DFQATT, CDR2 SNEGSKA (reference sequence). Trimming removed 3 bases at V and 1 base at J, with 4 bases between. The CDR3 runs to 11 residues. The DNA of the CDR3 is TGCAGTGCTAGTAGTTCCTACGAGCAGTACGTC. This translates into CSASSSYEQYV.

This clonotype has more than one count but fewer than ten. The V and J genes are TRBV5-5 and TRBJ2-3; a weak D match, TRBD2 (6 bases). V was clipped by 4 bases and J by 4 bases, with 19 bases between them. CDR1 SGHKS and CDR2 YYEKEE come from the germline V gene (reference sequence). The CDR3 spans 16 residues. CDR3 region: CASSHDGTQPADTQYF. The CDR3 DNA reads TGTGCCAGCAGCCACGACGGGACTCAACCGGCAGATACGCAGTATTTT.

The table lists this clonotype with many counts. The V gene is TRBV7-2, the J gene TRBJ2-5, with D perhaps TRBD1 (6 bases). The CDR3 is 15 residues long. V was clipped by 3 bases and J by 3 bases, with 14 bases between them. The germline V gene has CDR1 SGHTA and CDR2 FQGNSA. CDR3 sequence: CASSFSGTTKETQYF. CDR3 bases: TGTGCCAGCAGCTTTTCCGGGACAACTAAAGAGACCCAGTACTTC.

This clonotype was recorded a few times. The chain uses TRBV12-3 or TRBV12-4 and TRBJ1-5; weak D call: TRBD1 (5 bases). The CDR3 has 17 residues. Trimming cost V 5 bases and J 0 bases, with 17 bases left between them. The CDR3 DNA reads as TGTGCCAGCAGTCCCCTTCGAGGGGCGGGTAGCAATCAGCCCCAGCATTTT. Translated, it gives CASSPLRGAGSNQPQHF.

In this sample, this clonotype turned up many times. V and J are TRBV4-1 and TRBJ2-7; D not certain. Germline CDR1 and CDR2: MGHRA and YSYEKL. CDR3 size: 14 residues. V was trimmed by 0 bases and J by 5 bases, leaving 11 bases between them. The CDR3 DNA follows: TGCGCCAGCAGCCAAGAATGGCCTTTGGACGAGCAGTACTTC. Translating it yields CASSQEWPLDEQYF.

This clonotype was observed many times. The chain uses TRBV19 and TRBJ1-2; weak D call: TRBD1 (5 bases). Trimming stripped 11 bases from V and 5 bases from J, with 15 bases between. Germline CDR1 reads LNHDA; CDR2 reads SQIVND (reference sequence). The CDR3 has 12 amino acids. DNA for the CDR3: TGTGCCGGCTCGGGGGGAAAGTATGGCTACACCTTC. It translates to CAGSGGKYGYTF. Combining the CDR3 with reference TRBV19 and TRBJ1-2 gives the whole variable domain DGGITQSPKYLFRKEGQNVTLSCEQNLNHDAMYWYRQDPGQGLRLIYYSQIVNDFQKGDIAEGYSVSREKKESFPLTVTSAQKNPTAFYLCAGSGGKYGYTFGSGTRLTVV.